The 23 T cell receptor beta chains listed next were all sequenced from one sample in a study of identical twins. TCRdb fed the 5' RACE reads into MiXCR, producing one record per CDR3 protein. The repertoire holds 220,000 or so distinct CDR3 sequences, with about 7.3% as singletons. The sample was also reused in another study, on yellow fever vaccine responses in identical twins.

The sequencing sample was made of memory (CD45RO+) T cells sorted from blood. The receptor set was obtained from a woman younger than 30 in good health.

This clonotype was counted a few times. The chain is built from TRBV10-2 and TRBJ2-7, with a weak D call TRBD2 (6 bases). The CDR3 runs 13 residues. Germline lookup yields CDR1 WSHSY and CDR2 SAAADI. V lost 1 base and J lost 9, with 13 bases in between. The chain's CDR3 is CASSEYGGSLQYV. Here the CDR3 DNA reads TGCGCCAGCAGTGAGTACGGGGGAAGTTTGCAGTACGTC.

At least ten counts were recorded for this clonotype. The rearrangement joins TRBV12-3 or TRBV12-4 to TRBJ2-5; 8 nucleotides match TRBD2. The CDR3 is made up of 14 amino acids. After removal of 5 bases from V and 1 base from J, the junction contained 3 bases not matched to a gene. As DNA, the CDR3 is TGTGCCAGCAGTCCAGCGGGGGCCCAAGAGACCCAGTACTTC. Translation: CASSPAGAQETQYF.

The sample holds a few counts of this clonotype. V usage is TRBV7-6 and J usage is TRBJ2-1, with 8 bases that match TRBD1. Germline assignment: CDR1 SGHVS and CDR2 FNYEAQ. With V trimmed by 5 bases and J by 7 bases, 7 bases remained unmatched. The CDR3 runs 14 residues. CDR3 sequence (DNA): TGTGCCAGCAGCCCAGGGGGCGCAGGGAATGAGCAGTTCTTC. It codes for CASSPGGAGNEQFF.

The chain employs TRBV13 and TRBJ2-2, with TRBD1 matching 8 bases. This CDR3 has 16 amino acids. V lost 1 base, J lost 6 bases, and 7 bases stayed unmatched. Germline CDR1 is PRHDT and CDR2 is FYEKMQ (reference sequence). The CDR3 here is CASSLVRTGFAGELFF. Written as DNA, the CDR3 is TGTGCCAGCAGCTTAGTGCGGACAGGGTTTGCCGGGGAGCTGTTTTTT. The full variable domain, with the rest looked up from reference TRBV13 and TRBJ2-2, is AAGVIQSPRHLIKEKRETATLKCYPIPRHDTVYWYQQGPGQDPQFLISFYEKMQSDKGSIPDRFSAQQFSDYHSELNMSSLELGDSALYFCASSLVRTGFAGELFFGEGSRLTVL.

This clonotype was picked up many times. The CDR3 reads CASSGGMETQYF. The DNA for the CDR3 is TGTGCCAGCAGTGGCGGTATGGAGACCCAGTACTTC. This chain connects TRBV12-3 or TRBV12-4 to TRBJ2-5; D unclear. Trimming cost V 5 bases and J 5 bases, with 9 bases left between them. CDR3 length: 12 residues.

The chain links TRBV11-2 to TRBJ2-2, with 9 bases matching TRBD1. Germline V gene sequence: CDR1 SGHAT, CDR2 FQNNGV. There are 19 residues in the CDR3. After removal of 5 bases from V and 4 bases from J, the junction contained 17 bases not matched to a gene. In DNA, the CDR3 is TGTGCCAGCAGCCCGATCAGAGGGGGGGACAGGGTGGCCACCGGGGAGCTGTTTTTT. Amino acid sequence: CASSPIRGGDRVATGELFF.

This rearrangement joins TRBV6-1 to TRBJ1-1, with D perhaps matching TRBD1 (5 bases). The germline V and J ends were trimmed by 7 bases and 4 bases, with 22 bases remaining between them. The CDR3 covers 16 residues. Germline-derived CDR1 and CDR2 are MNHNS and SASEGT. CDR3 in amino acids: CASTDRGGAGTTEAFF. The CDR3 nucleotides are TGTGCCAGCACCGATCGGGGAGGGGCCGGGACCACTGAAGCTTTCTTT.

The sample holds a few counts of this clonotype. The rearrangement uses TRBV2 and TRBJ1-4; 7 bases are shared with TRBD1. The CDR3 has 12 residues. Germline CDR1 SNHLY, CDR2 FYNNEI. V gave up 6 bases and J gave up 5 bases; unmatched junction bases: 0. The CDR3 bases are TGTGCCAGCAGGGGACAGAATGAAAAACTGTTTTTT. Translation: CASRGQNEKLFF.

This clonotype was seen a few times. In DNA form, the CDR3 reads TGTGCCAGCAGCGTAGGGACAGGGAACACTGAAGCTTTCTTT. Translation gives CASSVGTGNTEAFF. This sequence joins TRBV9 and TRBJ1-1; TRBD1 matches 7 bases. Germline V gene data show CDR1 as SGDLS and CDR2 as YYNGEE. This CDR3 is built from 14 residues. J was trimmed by 1 base and V by 0 bases; bases with no gene match: 0. Variable domain in full (rest from reference TRBV9 and TRBJ1-1): DSGVTQTPKHLITATGQRVTLRCSPRSGDLSVYWYQQSLDQGLQFLIQYYNGEERAKGNILERFSAQQFPDLHSELNLSSLELGDSALYFCASSVGTGNTEAFFGQGTRLTVV.

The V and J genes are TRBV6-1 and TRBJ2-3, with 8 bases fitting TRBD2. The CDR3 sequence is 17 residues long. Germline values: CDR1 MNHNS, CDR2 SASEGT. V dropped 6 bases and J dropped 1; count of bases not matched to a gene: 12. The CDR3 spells CASRPHGGGTGTDTQYF. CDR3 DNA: TGTGCCAGCAGACCTCACGGGGGGGGGACTGGCACAGATACGCAGTATTTT.

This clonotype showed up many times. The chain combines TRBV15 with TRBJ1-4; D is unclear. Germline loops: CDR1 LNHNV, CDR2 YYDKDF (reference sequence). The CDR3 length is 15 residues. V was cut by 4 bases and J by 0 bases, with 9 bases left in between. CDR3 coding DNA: TGTGCCACCAGCATTAACGGTGCAACTAATGAAAAACTGTTTTTT. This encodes CATSINGATNEKLFF.

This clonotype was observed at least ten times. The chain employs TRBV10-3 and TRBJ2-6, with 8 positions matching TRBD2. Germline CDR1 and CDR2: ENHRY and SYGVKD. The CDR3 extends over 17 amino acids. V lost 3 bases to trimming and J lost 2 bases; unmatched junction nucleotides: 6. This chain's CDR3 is CAISDRAGVAGANVLTF. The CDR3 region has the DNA TGTGCCATCAGTGATCGAGCGGGAGTAGCTGGGGCCAACGTCCTGACTTTC.

The CDR3 DNA is TGTGCCACCAGTGCGAGGGAGAACACTGAAGCTTTCTTT. Translation gives CATSARENTEAFF. The J gene is TRBJ1-1, the V gene TRBV24-1, with no clear D. The length of the CDR3 is 13 residues. CDR1 KGHDR and CDR2 SFDVKD come from the germline V gene. The V and J ends lost 5 bases and 1 base respectively, with 7 bases between them.

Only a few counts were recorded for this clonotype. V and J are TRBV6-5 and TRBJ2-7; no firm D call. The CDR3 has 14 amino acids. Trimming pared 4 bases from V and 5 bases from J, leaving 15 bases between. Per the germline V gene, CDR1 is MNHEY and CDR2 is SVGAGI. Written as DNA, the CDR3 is TGTGCCAGCAGTTTGAGTAGGAACCGCAACGAGCAGTACTTC. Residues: CASSLSRNRNEQYF.

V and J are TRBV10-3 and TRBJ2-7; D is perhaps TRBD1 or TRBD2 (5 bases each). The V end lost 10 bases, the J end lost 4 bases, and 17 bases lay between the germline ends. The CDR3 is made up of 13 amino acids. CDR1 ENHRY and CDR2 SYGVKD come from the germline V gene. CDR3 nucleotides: TGTGCCACCGGTCGAATAGAGGGGTACGAGCAGTACTTC. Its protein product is CATGRIEGYEQYF.

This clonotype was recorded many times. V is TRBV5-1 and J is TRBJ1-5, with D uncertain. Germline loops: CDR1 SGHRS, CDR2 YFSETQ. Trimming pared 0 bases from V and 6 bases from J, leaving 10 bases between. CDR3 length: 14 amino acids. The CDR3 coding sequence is TGCGCCAGCAGCTTGGGCCAGGCCGGTCAGCCCCAGCATTTT. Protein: CASSLGQAGQPQHF.

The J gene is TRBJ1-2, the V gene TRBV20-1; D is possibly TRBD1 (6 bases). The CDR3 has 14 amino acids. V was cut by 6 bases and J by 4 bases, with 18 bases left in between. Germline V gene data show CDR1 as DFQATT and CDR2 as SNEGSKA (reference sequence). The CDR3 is CSAISTQGGYGYTF. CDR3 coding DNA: TGCAGTGCCATAAGTACACAGGGCGGCTATGGCTACACCTTC.

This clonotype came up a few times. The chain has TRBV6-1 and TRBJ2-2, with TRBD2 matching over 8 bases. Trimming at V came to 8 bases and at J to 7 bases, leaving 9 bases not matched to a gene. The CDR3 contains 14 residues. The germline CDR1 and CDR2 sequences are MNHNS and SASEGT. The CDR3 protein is CASFGTSGFGELFF. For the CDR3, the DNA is TGTGCCAGCTTTGGGACTAGTGGATTCGGGGAGCTGTTTTTT.

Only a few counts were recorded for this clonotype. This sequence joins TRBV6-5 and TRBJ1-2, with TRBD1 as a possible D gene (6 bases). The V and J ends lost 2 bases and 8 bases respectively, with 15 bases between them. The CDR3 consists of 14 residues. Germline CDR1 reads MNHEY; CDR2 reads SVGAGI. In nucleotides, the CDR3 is TGTGCCAGCAGTTACACTAATAGGGGGGGAGGCTACACCTTC. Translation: CASSYTNRGGGYTF.

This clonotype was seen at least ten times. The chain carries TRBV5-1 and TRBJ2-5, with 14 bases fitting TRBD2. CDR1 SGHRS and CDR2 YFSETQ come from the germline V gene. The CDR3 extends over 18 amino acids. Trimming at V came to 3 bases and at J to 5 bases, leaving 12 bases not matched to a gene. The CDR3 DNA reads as TGCGCCAGCAGCTCGAGACTAGCGGGAGGGCCGGAGATCGAGACCCAGTACTTC. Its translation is CASSSRLAGGPEIETQYF.

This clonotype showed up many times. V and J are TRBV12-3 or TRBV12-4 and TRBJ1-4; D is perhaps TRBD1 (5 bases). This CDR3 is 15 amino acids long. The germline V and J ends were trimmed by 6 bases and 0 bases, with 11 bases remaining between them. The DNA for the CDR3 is TGTGCCAGCAGGCGGACAAGTGCAACTAATGAAAAACTGTTTTTT. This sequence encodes CASRRTSATNEKLFF.

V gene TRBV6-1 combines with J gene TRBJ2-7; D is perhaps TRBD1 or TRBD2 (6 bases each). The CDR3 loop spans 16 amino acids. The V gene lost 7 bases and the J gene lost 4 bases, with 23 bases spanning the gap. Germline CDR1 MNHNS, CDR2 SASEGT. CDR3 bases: TGTGCCAGCACCCCTCGGGGGCCGCGAGAAAATTACGAGCAGTACGTC. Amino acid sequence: CASTPRGPRENYEQYV.

The CDR3 loop is CASSSGFVGGTEAFF. In DNA form, the CDR3 reads TGTGCCAGCAGCTCCGGGTTCGTAGGGGGGACTGAAGCTTTCTTT. The chain combines TRBV7-2 with TRBJ1-1, with a tentative D call TRBD1 (6 bases). This CDR3 contains 15 residues. Germline CDR1 SGHTA, CDR2 FQGNSA. V lost 4 bases to trimming and J lost 5 bases, with 17 bases between them.